This paragraph covers one T cell receptor beta chain sequence. The clone's antigen remains unknown. No base qualities exist here, and no much larger clone lies one base off it. Library method: the immunoSEQ multiplex PCR assay. Sourced from immuneACCESS, this table was stored by TCRdb with only in-frame sequences that have V and J called. A share of the clones is absent; for the studies checked, an unresolved V gene accounts for under half, and the remainder has no known explanation. The sample yields about 150,000 clones; about 90% were counted once. Of the sample, around 2% falls within the top ten clones. CDR1 MDHEN and CDR2 SYDVKM were looked up in the germline V gene. V ends up 5 bases short and J 7 bases short, with an unmatched junction base count of 8. Taken from cysteine to phenylalanine, the CDR3 has 14 residues. The retained sequence is limited to the CDR3, 42 bases, with the frame set at the first base.

The sample comes from a study of control samples from healthy donors and cancer patients (TCRdb year 2020). The sequence came from a woman aged 40 to 50 in good health. Sequencing was performed on blood. Recombination connected TRBV28 to TRBJ1-5, with TRBD1 matching 7 junction bases. The CDR3 amino acid sequence is: CASSKQGLYQPQHF. The nucleotide sequence reads as follows: TGTGCCAGCAGTAAACAGGGGTTGTACCAGCCCCAGCATTTT.